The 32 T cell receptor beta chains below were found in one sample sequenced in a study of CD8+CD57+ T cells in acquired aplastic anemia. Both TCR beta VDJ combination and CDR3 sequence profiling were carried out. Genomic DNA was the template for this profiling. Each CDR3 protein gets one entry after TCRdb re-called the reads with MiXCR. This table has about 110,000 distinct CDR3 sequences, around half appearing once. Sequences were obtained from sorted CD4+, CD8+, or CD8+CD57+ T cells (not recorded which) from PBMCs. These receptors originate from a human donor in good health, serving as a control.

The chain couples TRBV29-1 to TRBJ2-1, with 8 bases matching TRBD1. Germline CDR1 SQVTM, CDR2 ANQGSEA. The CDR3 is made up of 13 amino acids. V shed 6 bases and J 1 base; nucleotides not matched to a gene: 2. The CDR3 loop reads CSVRTGSYNEQFF. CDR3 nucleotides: TGCAGCGTCCGGACAGGGTCCTACAATGAGCAGTTCTTC.

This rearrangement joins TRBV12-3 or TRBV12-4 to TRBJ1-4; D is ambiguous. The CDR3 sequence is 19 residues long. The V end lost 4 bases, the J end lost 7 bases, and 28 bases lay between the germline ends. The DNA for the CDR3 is TGTGCCAGCAGTTCTAACGGACGGAGAAGCTTTGTGTTGGGTGAAAAACTGTTTTTT. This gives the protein CASSSNGRRSFVLGEKLFF.

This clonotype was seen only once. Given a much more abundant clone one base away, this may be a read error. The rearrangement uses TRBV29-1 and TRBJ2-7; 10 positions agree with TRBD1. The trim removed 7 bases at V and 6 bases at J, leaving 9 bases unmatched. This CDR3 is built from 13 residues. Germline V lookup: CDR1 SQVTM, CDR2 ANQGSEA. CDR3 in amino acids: CSAKTGGAGEQYF. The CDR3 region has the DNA TGCAGCGCAAAGACAGGGGGCGCGGGCGAGCAGTACTTC.

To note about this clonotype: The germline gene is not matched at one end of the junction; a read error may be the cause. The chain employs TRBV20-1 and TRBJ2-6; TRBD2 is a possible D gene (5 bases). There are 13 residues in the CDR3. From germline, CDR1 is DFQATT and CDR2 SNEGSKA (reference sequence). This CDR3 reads CSAGGAGVNVLTF. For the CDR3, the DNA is TGCAGTGCCGGAGGAGCTGGGGTCAACGTCCTGACTTTC.

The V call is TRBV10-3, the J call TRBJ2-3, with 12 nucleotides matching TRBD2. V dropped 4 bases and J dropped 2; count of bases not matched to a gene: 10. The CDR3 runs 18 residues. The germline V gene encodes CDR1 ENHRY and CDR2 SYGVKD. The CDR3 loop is CAISGSSGGVVYTDTQYF. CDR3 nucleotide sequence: TGTGCCATCAGTGGTTCTAGCGGGGGGGTCGTTTACACAGATACGCAGTATTTT.

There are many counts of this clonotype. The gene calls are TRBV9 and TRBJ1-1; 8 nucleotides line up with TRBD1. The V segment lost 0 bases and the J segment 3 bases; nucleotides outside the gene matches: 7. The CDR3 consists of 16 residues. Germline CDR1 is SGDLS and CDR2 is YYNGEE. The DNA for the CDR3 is TGTGCCAGCAGCGTAGGGTCAGGGGGCGTGGACACTGAAGCTTTCTTT. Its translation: CASSVGSGGVDTEAFF.

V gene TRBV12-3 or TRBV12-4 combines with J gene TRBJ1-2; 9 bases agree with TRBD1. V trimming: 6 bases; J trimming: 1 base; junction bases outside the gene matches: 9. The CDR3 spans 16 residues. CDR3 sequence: CASRYRDRAGNYGYTF. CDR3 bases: TGTGCCAGCAGATACCGGGACAGGGCGGGTAACTATGGCTACACCTTC.

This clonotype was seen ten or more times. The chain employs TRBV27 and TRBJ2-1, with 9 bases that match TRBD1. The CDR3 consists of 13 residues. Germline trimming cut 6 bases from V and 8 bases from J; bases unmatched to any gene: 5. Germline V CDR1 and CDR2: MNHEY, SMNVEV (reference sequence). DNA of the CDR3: TGTGCCAGCAGAGGGACAGGGTTTGATGAGCAGTTCTTC. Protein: CASRGTGFDEQFF.

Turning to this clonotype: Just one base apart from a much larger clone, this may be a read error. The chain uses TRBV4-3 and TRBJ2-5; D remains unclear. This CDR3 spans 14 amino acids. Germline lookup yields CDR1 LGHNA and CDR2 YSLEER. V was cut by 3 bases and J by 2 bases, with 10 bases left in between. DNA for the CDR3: TGCGCCAGCAGCCACCCCGTTTGGCAAGAGACCCAGTACTTC. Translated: CASSHPVWQETQYF.

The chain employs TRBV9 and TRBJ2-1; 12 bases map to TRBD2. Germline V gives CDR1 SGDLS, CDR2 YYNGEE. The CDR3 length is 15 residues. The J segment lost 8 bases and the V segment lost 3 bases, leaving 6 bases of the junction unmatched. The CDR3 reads CASSGPSGGADEQFF. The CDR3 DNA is TGTGCCAGCAGCGGACCTAGCGGGGGGGCCGATGAGCAGTTCTTC.

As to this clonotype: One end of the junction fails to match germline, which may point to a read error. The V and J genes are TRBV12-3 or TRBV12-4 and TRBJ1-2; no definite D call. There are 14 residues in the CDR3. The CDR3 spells CARSLTVPNYGYTF. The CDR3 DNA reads TGCGCCCGCAGTTTAACAGTACCTAACTATGGCTACACCTTC.

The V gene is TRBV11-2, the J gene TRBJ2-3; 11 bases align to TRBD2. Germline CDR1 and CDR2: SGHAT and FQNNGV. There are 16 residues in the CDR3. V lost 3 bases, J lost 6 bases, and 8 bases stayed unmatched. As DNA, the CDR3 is TGTGCCAGCAGCTTCGACCTAGCGGGAGGAGTGGATACGCAGTATTTT. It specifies CASSFDLAGGVDTQYF.

CDR3 sequence (DNA): TGTGCCAGCATTCCGGGGCCGGAAGGGTCCTACGAGCAGTACTTC. Its protein product is CASIPGPEGSYEQYF. The chain uses TRBV2 and TRBJ2-7, with D possibly being TRBD1 or TRBD2 (5 bases each). Germline CDR1 reads SNHLY; CDR2 reads FYNNEI. V was shortened by 7 bases and J by 1 base, with 17 bases between the two germline ends. The CDR3 runs 15 residues.

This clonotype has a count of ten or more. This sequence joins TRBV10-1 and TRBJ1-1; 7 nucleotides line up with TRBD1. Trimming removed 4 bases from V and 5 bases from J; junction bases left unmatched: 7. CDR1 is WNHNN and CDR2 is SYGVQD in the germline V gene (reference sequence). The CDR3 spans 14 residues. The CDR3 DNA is TGCGCCAGCAGTGCCGGCAGGGGGTTAACTGAAGCTTTCTTT. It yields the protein CASSAGRGLTEAFF.

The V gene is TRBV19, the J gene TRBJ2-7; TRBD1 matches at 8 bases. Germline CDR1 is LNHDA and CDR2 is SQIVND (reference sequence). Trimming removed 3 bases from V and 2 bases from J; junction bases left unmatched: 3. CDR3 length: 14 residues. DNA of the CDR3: TGTGCCAGTAGTATCCGGACAGGGCCCTACGAGCAGTACTTC. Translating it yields CASSIRTGPYEQYF.

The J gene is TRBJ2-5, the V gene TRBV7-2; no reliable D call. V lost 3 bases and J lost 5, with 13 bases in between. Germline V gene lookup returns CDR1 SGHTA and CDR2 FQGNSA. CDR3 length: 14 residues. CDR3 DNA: TGTGCCAGCAGCTTTGGGTCGGTTGGGGAGACCCAGTACTTC. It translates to CASSFGSVGETQYF.

The CDR3 nucleotides read TGTGCCTGGAGTCTCTACAATGAGCAGTTCTTC. It translates to CAWSLYNEQFF. The rearrangement joins TRBV30 to TRBJ2-1; unclear D gene. In germline, CDR1 is GTSNPN, CDR2 SVGIG (reference sequence). V dropped 2 bases and J dropped 3 bases, with 2 bases sitting between them. The CDR3 runs 11 residues.

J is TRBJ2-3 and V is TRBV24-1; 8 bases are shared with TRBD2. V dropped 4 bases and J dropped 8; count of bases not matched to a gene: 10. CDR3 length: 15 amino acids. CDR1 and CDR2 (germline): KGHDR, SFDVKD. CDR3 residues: CATSDRAGVQGTQYF. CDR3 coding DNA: TGTGCCACCAGTGACCGAGCGGGGGTGCAGGGTACGCAGTATTTT.

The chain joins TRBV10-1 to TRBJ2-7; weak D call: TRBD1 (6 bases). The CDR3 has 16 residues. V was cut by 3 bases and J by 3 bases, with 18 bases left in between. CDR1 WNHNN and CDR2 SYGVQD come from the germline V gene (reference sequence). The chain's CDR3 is CASSEGAGRGYYEQYF. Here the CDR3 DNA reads TGCGCCAGCAGTGAAGGGGCTGGCAGGGGATACTACGAGCAGTACTTC.

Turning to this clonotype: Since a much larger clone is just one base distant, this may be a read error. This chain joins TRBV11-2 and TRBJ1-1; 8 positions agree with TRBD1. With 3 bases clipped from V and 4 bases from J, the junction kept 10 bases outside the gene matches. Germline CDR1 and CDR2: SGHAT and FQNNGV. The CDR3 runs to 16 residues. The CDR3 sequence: CASSFLTGALSTEAFF. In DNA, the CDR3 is TGTGCCAGCAGCTTTTTGACAGGGGCTTTGAGCACTGAAGCTTTCTTT.

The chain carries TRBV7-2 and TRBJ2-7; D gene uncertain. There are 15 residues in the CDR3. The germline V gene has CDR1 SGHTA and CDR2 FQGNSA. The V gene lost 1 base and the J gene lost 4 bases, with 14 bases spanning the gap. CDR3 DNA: TGTGCCAGCAGCTTAGTGGGGTCCGCGAGTTACGAGCAGTACTTC. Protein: CASSLVGSASYEQYF.

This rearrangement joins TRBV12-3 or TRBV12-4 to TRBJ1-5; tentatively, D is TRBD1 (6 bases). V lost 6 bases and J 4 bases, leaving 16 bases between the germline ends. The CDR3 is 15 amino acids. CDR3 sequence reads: CASSRTGGPNQPQHF. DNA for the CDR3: TGTGCCAGCAGCCGAACGGGGGGCCCTAATCAGCCCCAGCATTTT.

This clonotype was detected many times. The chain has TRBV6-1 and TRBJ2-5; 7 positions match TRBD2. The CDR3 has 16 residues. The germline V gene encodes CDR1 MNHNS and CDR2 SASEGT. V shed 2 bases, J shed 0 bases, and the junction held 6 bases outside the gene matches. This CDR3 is CASSERWGGYQETQYF. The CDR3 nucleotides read TGTGCCAGCAGTGAAAGGTGGGGAGGGTACCAAGAGACCCAGTACTTC.

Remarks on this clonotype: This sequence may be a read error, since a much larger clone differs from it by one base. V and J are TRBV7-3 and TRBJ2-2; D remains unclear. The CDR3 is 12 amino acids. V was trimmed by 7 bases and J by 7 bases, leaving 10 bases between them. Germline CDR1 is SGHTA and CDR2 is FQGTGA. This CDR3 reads CASTPRVGELFF. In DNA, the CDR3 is TGTGCCAGCACCCCCCGAGTCGGGGAGCTGTTTTTT.

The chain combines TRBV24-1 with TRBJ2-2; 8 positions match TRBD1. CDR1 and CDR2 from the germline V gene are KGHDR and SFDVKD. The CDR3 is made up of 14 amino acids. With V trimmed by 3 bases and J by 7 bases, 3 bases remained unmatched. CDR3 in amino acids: CATSDGDRGGELFF. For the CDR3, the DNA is TGTGCCACCAGTGATGGAGACAGGGGCGGGGAGCTGTTTTTT.

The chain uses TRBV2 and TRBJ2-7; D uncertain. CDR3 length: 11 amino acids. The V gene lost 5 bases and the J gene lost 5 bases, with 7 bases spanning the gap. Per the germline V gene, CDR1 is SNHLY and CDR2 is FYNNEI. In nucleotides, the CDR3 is TGTGCCAGCAGTAACACAGACGAGCAGTACGTC. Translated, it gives CASSNTDEQYV.

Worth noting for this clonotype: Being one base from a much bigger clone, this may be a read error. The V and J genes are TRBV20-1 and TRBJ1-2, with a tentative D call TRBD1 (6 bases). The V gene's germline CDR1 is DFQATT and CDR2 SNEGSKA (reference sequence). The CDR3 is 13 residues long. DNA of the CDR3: TGCACCGTCCAGGGGAATAGTTTATGGGGCTACACCTTC. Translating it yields CTVQGNSLWGYTF.

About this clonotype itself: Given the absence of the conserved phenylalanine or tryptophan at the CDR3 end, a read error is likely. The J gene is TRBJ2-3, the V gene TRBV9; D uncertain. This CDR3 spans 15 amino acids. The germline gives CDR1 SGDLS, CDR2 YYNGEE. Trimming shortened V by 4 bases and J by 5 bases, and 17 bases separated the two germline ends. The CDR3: CASSQVRQELDTQYL. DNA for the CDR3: TGTGCCAGCAGCCAAGTACGGCAGGAGCTAGATACGCAGTATCTT.

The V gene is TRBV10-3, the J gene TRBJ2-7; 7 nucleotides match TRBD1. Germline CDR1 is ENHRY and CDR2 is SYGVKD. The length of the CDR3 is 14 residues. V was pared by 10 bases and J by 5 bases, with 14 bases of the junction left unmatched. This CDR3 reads CASRGSGTANEQYF. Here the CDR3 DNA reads TGTGCCAGCAGAGGATCCGGGACAGCTAACGAGCAGTACTTC.

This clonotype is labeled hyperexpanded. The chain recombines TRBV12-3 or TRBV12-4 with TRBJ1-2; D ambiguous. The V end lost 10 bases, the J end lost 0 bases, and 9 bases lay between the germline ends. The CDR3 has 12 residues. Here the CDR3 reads CATASANYGYTF. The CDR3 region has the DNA TGTGCCACCGCGAGCGCTAACTATGGCTACACCTTC.

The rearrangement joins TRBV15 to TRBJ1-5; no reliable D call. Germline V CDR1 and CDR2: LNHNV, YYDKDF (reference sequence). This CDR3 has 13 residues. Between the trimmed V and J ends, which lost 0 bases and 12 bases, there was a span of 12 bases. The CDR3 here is CATSRDSTANQHF. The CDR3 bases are TGTGCCACCAGCAGAGATAGTACAGCTAACCAGCATTTT.

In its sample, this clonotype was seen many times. As DNA, the CDR3 is TGTGCCAGCAGCGTAGTAGCCAGCGGGGGCCACCTAAACAATGAGCAGTTCTTC. Protein product: CASSVVASGGHLNNEQFF. This rearrangement joins TRBV9 to TRBJ2-1; 8 nucleotides line up with TRBD2. The CDR3 contains 18 residues. After removal of 0 bases from V and 5 bases from J, the junction contained 13 bases not matched to a gene. Germline lookup yields CDR1 SGDLS and CDR2 YYNGEE.